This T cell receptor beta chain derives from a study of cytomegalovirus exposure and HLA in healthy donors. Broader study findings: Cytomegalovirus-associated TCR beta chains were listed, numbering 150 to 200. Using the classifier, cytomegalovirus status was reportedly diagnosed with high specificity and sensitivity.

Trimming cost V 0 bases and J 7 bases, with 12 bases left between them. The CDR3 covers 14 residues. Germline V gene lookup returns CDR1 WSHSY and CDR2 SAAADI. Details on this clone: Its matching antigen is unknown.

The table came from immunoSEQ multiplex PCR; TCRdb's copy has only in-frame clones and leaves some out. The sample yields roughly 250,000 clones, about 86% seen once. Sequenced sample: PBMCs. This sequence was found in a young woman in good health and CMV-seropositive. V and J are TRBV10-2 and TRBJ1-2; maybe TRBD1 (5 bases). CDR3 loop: CASSESPGRVGYTF. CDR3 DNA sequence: TGCGCCAGCAGTGAGTCGCCAGGGAGGGTTGGCTACACCTTC.